This T cell receptor (beta chain) came from a study of control samples from healthy donors and cancer patients. Assay used: immunoSEQ multiplex PCR; TCRdb lists only in-frame clones, some missing. The sample lists roughly 150,000 clones; almost 90% were seen once. Germline V CDR1 and CDR2: SGHTA, FQGNSA. The CDR3 is 16 amino acids. The germline V and J ends were trimmed by 2 bases and 5 bases, with 16 bases remaining between them. This chain links TRBV7-2 with TRBJ1-3; a possible D gene is TRBD1 (5 bases). This receptor was taken from a man between 18 and 35 years old in good health. The sequenced sample consisted of blood. CDR3 residues: CASSLRGGQGRNTIYF. CDR3 nucleotides: TGTGCCAGCAGCTTACGGGGCGGGCAGGGTCGAAACACCATATATTTT.